These 26 T cell receptor beta chains came from one sample sequenced in a study of Ad26.COV2.S vaccination and SARS-CoV-2 variants. Only in-frame clones appear in the TCRdb table, and some are missing; sequencing was by immunoSEQ multiplex PCR. This sample has roughly 380,000 clones, with around 87% found just once. The treatment: roughly 19 received Ad26.COV2.S at low or high dose, single or two shots; roughly five received placebo; per-sample allocation not given. The study sampled participants on day 63 after the first vaccine or placebo injection. Source: peripheral blood, taken in a trial of Ad26.COV2.S vaccine versus placebo. These receptors came from a person aged 18-60 years who received the Ad26.COV2.S COVID-19 vaccine or a placebo.

The J gene is TRBJ1-3, the V gene TRBV28; 7 positions match TRBD1. V lost 6 bases, J lost 0 bases, and 8 bases stayed unmatched. Germline-derived CDR1 and CDR2 are MDHEN and SYDVKM. The CDR3 consists of 16 residues. This CDR3 is CASRRDRLSSGNTIYF. As DNA, the CDR3 is TGTGCCAGCAGGAGGGACAGATTAAGCTCTGGAAACACCATATATTTT.

V usage is TRBV9 and J usage is TRBJ2-5; 8 nucleotides match TRBD2. The V gene end was trimmed by 0 bases and the J gene end by 2 bases; junction bases not matched to a gene: 6. The germline gives CDR1 SGDLS, CDR2 YYNGEE. The CDR3 covers 16 residues. CDR3: CASSVVPAGAQETQYF. CDR3 nucleotides: TGTGCCAGCAGCGTAGTGCCAGCGGGGGCTCAAGAGACCCAGTACTTC.

The rearrangement uses TRBV28 and TRBJ1-1, with D possibly matching TRBD1 (6 bases). The CDR3 sequence is 14 residues long. The V and J ends lost 5 bases and 8 bases respectively, with 18 bases between them. Looked up from germline, CDR1 is MDHEN and CDR2 is SYDVKM. CDR3 nucleotide sequence: TGTGCCAGCAGTGAACCAAACAGGGACAAGGAAGCTTTCTTT. Its protein product is CASSEPNRDKEAFF.

The gene calls are TRBV6-5 and TRBJ1-1; D not certain. The CDR3 loop spans 14 amino acids. Deletions cut 0 bases from V and 0 bases from J, with 5 bases between. Germline V lookup: CDR1 MNHEY, CDR2 SVGAGI. In nucleotides, the CDR3 is TGTGCCAGCAGTTACTCCTTCCTGAACACTGAAGCTTTCTTT. Translating it yields CASSYSFLNTEAFF.

CDR3 residues: CASSLSGQGNTIYF. The CDR3 DNA is TGTGCCAGCAGCCTTTCGGGACAAGGAAACACCATATATTTT. V usage is TRBV3-1 (or the pseudogene TRBV3-2) and J usage is TRBJ1-3; possible D gene TRBD1, 6 bases. Germline lookup yields CDR1 LGHDT and CDR2 YNNKEL (reference sequence). The V end lost 4 bases, the J end lost 4 bases, and 11 bases lay between the germline ends. This CDR3 region has 14 residues.

CDR3 residues: CATSREGQGGRGTEAFF. The CDR3 DNA sequence: TGTGCCACCAGCAGAGAGGGTCAGGGGGGTAGGGGCACTGAAGCTTTCTTT. The chain uses TRBV15 and TRBJ1-1, with 7 bases lining up with TRBD1. The CDR3 has 17 residues. CDR1 is LNHNV, CDR2 YYDKDF, per germline (reference sequence). V trimming: 0 bases; J trimming: 4 bases; junction bases outside the gene matches: 11. The whole variable domain, filled in from reference TRBV15 and TRBJ1-1, reads DAMVIQNPRYQVTQFGKPVTLSCSQTLNHNVMYWYQQKSSQAPKLLFHYYDKDFNNEADTPDNFQSRRPNTSFCFLDIRSPGLGDTAMYLCATSREGQGGRGTEAFFGQGTRLTVV.

The gene calls are TRBV5-4 and TRBJ2-5, with a possible D match to TRBD1 (7 bases). The V gene lost 2 bases and the J gene lost 2 bases, with 19 bases spanning the gap. CDR1 and CDR2 from the germline V gene are SGHNT and YYREEE (reference sequence). The CDR3 totals 17 residues. The CDR3 loop is CASSFRVGPGGQETQYF. The DNA of the CDR3 is TGTGCCAGCAGCTTTAGAGTAGGGCCAGGGGGGCAAGAGACCCAGTACTTC.

The chain couples TRBV4-1 to TRBJ2-7, with D possibly TRBD1 on 5 matching bases. V lost 0 bases to trimming and J lost 3 bases, with 12 bases between them. The germline V gene has CDR1 MGHRA and CDR2 YSYEKL. The CDR3 runs 15 residues. CDR3 DNA: TGCGCCAGCAGCCAAGAGGGGCAGGGTGTCTACGAGCAGTACTTC. Its translation is CASSQEGQGVYEQYF.

The J gene is TRBJ2-2, the V gene TRBV4-3, with D unclear. Trimming took off 1 base at V and 2 bases at J, with 5 bases between the two ends. CDR1 and CDR2 (germline): LGHNA, YSLEER. The CDR3 contains 14 residues. This CDR3 is CASSQGKNTGELFF. In DNA, the CDR3 is TGCGCCAGCAGCCAAGGGAAAAACACCGGGGAGCTGTTTTTT.

The chain uses TRBV2 and TRBJ2-7, with 8 nucleotides matching TRBD1. Germline lookup yields CDR1 SNHLY and CDR2 FYNNEI. The V gene end was trimmed by 3 bases and the J gene end by 3 bases; junction bases not matched to a gene: 7. This CDR3 has 15 amino acids. CDR3 protein: CASSDAGTGNYEQYF. The DNA of the CDR3 is TGTGCCAGCAGTGACGCCGGGACAGGAAACTACGAGCAGTACTTC.

The CDR3 sequence: CASSLPGVRVDTQYF. The CDR3 DNA sequence: TGTGCCAGCAGCTTGCCCGGGGTGAGGGTAGATACGCAGTATTTT. The J gene is TRBJ2-3, the V gene TRBV11-2, with D possibly matching TRBD2 (5 bases). Germline V gene lookup returns CDR1 SGHAT and CDR2 FQNNGV. Trimming cost V 3 bases and J 5 bases, with 15 bases left between them. The CDR3 spans 15 residues.

This chain links TRBV19 with TRBJ2-1; 7 bases align to TRBD2. From germline, CDR1 is LNHDA and CDR2 SQIVND (reference sequence). This CDR3 is 14 amino acids long. The V gene end was trimmed by 5 bases and the J gene end by 8 bases; junction bases not matched to a gene: 9. CDR3 in DNA: TGTGCCAGTAGTGTGACGACTAGCTTGGATGAGCAGTTCTTC. It codes for CASSVTTSLDEQFF. The full variable domain, with the rest looked up from reference TRBV19 and TRBJ2-1, is DGGITQSPKYLFRKEGQNVTLSCEQNLNHDAMYWYRQDPGQGLRLIYYSQIVNDFQKGDIAEGYSVSREKKESFPLTVTSAQKNPTAFYLCASSVTTSLDEQFFGPGTRLTVL.

CDR3 nucleotide sequence: TGTGCCAGCAGCTTAGGACCCTCGGATCAGCCCCAGCATTTT. Its protein is CASSLGPSDQPQHF. The V call is TRBV7-2, the J call TRBJ1-5, with D uncertain. This CDR3 has 14 amino acids. The V gene's germline CDR1 is SGHTA and CDR2 FQGNSA. V lost 1 base to trimming and J lost 5 bases, with 9 bases between them.

The chain carries TRBV6-6 and TRBJ1-2; a possible D gene is TRBD1 (6 bases). Per the germline V gene, CDR1 is MNHNY and CDR2 is SVGAGI (reference sequence). Trimming cost V 4 bases and J 3 bases, with 9 bases left between them. The CDR3 extends over 13 amino acids. The CDR3 region is CASSFRQDYGYTF. CDR3 in DNA: TGTGCCAGCAGTTTTCGACAGGACTATGGCTACACCTTC.

V gene TRBV9 combines with J gene TRBJ2-7, with D tentatively TRBD1 or TRBD2 (6 bases each). The CDR3 totals 14 residues. Trimming removed 4 bases from V and 0 bases from J, with 11 bases in between. Germline CDR1 SGDLS, CDR2 YYNGEE. CDR3 coding DNA: TGTGCCAGCAGCCTCGGGGGCAGCTCCTACGAGCAGTACTTC. This encodes CASSLGGSSYEQYF.

This clone was seen a single time. This chain joins TRBV13 and TRBJ2-1; no firm D call. Per germline, CDR1 PRHDT and CDR2 FYEKMQ (reference sequence). CDR3 size: 13 residues. Between the trimmed V and J ends, which lost 5 bases and 7 bases, there was a span of 12 bases. The CDR3 DNA sequence: TGTGCCAGCAGCCCGAACCTAGTAAATGAGCAGTTCTTC. It encodes CASSPNLVNEQFF. Variable domain in full (rest from reference TRBV13 and TRBJ2-1): AAGVIQSPRHLIKEKRETATLKCYPIPRHDTVYWYQQGPGQDPQFLISFYEKMQSDKGSIPDRFSAQQFSDYHSELNMSSLELGDSALYFCASSPNLVNEQFFGPGTRLTVL.

The V call is TRBV7-9, the J call TRBJ1-6; 8 nucleotides match TRBD1. Germline trimming cut 5 bases from V and 8 bases from J; bases unmatched to any gene: 8. From germline, CDR1 is SEHNR and CDR2 FQNEAQ (reference sequence). The CDR3 spans 15 residues. CDR3 DNA: TGTGCCAGCAGCCCCCAGGACAGGGAGGATTCACCCCTCCACTTT. It codes for CASSPQDREDSPLHF.

The rearrangement uses TRBV2 and TRBJ2-7, with D unresolved. Germline V lookup: CDR1 SNHLY, CDR2 FYNNEI. Trimming took off 5 bases at V and 3 bases at J, with 17 bases between the two ends. CDR3 length: 15 amino acids. The CDR3 loop is CASSPIVGPNYEQYF. CDR3 sequence (DNA): TGTGCCAGCAGTCCTATTGTTGGGCCAAACTACGAGCAGTACTTC.

The chain links TRBV7-2 to TRBJ1-2; unclear D gene. In germline, CDR1 is SGHTA, CDR2 FQGNSA. The CDR3 loop spans 14 amino acids. The V end lost 0 bases, the J end lost 4 bases, and 9 bases lay between the germline ends. This CDR3 reads CASSLAEGRYGYTF. The CDR3 DNA follows: TGTGCCAGCAGCTTAGCGGAGGGTCGCTATGGCTACACCTTC.

This clone was picked up one time. The chain combines TRBV7-2 with TRBJ1-4; no clear D. Germline CDR1 and CDR2: SGHTA and FQGNSA. V was trimmed by 8 bases and J by 4 bases, leaving 14 bases between them. CDR3 length: 14 residues. CDR3 residues: CASRPGSGNEKLFF. Written as DNA, the CDR3 is TGTGCCAGCCGCCCGGGGTCCGGTAATGAAAAACTGTTTTTT. The whole variable domain, filled in from reference TRBV7-2 and TRBJ1-4, reads GAGVSQSPSNKVTEKGKDVELRCDPISGHTALYWYRQSLGQGLEFLIYFQGNSAPDKSGLPSDRFSAERTGGSVSTLTIQRTQQEDSAVYLCASRPGSGNEKLFFGSGTQLSVL.

This chain connects TRBV6-5 to TRBJ1-2; TRBD1 agrees at 10 bases. CDR1 is MNHEY, CDR2 SVGAGI, per germline. The CDR3 runs 15 residues. Trimming removed 2 bases from V and 2 bases from J; junction bases left unmatched: 2. The DNA of the CDR3 is TGTGCCAGCAGTTACGGGACAGGGGCCAACTATGGCTACACCTTC. It yields the protein CASSYGTGANYGYTF.

This chain joins TRBV6-5 and TRBJ1-2; 8 nucleotides match TRBD1. Germline CDR1 and CDR2: MNHEY and SVGAGI. The CDR3 spans 14 residues. The V gene end was trimmed by 4 bases and the J gene end by 8 bases; junction bases not matched to a gene: 9. The DNA for the CDR3 is TGTGCCAGCAGTTCTGGGACAGGTTTTCGGGGCTACACCTTC. Translation: CASSSGTGFRGYTF.

This clone was detected ten times or more. J is TRBJ2-7 and V is TRBV27, with 10 bases lining up with TRBD1. Unmatched junction bases numbered 3, after V lost 5 bases and J lost 2 bases. Germline values: CDR1 MNHEY, CDR2 SMNVEV (reference sequence). This CDR3 is 14 amino acids long. CDR3 DNA: TGTGCCAGCAGTGCAGACAGGGGGCCCTACGAGCAGTACTTC. This codes for CASSADRGPYEQYF.

The V and J genes are TRBV7-9 and TRBJ1-1; the D gene is possibly TRBD1 (5 bases). Trimming took off 5 bases at V and 3 bases at J, with 19 bases between the two ends. CDR1 SEHNR and CDR2 FQNEAQ come from the germline V gene (reference sequence). The CDR3 is 16 amino acids. The CDR3 sequence: CASSPGPLWGDTEAFF. The CDR3, as DNA: TGTGCCAGCAGCCCGGGACCCCTCTGGGGGGACACTGAAGCTTTCTTT.

This chain links TRBV9 with TRBJ1-3, with a possible D match to TRBD1 (5 bases). The CDR3 runs to 15 residues. Germline CDR1 is SGDLS and CDR2 is YYNGEE. Trimming left V 0 bases short and J 4 bases short, with 11 bases between. CDR3: CASSVGQGRGNTIYF. The DNA of the CDR3 is TGTGCCAGCAGCGTAGGTCAGGGAAGAGGAAACACCATATATTTT.

The chain uses TRBV7-8 and TRBJ1-2, with D maybe TRBD1 (5 bases). Germline V gene lookup returns CDR1 SGHVS and CDR2 FQNEAQ. With 7 bases removed from V and 2 bases from J, the gap between germline ends came to 11 bases. There are 13 residues in the CDR3. The CDR3 spells CASNPAGNYGYTF. The CDR3 nucleotides are TGTGCCAGCAACCCGGCAGGGAACTATGGCTACACCTTC. The full variable domain, with the rest looked up from reference TRBV7-8 and TRBJ1-2, is GAGVSQSPRYKVAKRGQDVALRCDPISGHVSLFWYQQALGQGPEFLTYFQNEAQLDKSGLPSDRFFAERPEGSVSTLKIQRTQQEDSAVYLCASNPAGNYGYTFGSGTRLTVV.